These 15 T cell receptor beta chains were sequenced from one sample in a study of circulating CD8 cells and anti-PD-1 response in melanoma. Live CD3+CD8+TCRalphabeta+ cells were sorted into four subsets by PD-1 and/or TIGIT. TCR libraries were prepared from 15 ng of total RNA with the QIAseq Immune Repertoire TCR panel. TCRdb fed the reads into MiXCR, producing one record per CDR3 protein. This table has nearly 850 distinct CDR3 sequences, roughly an eighth appearing once. Sequencing used CD8+ T cells from PBMCs, obtained at baseline or after one month of anti-PD-1 therapy (not recorded which). The receptors were gathered from a human donor with melanoma.

Within the sample, this clonotype is medium-sized. Written as DNA, the CDR3 is TGCAGCGTTGAAGAAGGGGACAGGGGTTACGAGCAGTACTTC. Translating it yields CSVEEGDRGYEQYF. The genes are TRBV29-1 and TRBJ2-7, with 10 bases that match TRBD1. CDR1 is SQVTM, CDR2 ANQGSEA, per germline. J lost 4 bases, V lost 0 bases, and 3 bases had no gene match. The CDR3 has 14 amino acids.

By share, this clonotype ranks as medium-sized. Compared with germline, one end of the junction differs, possibly owing to a read error. The chain couples TRBV24-1 to TRBJ2-4, with D unclear. Germline CDR1 is KGHDR and CDR2 is SFDVKD. The CDR3 is 11 amino acids. DNA of the CDR3: TGTGCCACCAAACGCCCGGGCCCCGAGCAATTC. Protein sequence: CATKRPGPEQF.

This clonotype is labeled medium-sized. The rearrangement uses TRBV12-3 or TRBV12-4 and TRBJ1-2; tentative D call: TRBD1 (6 bases). The CDR3 extends over 14 amino acids. Trimming removed 5 bases from V and 5 bases from J, with 15 bases in between. The CDR3 sequence: CASSLQGIGYGYTF. CDR3 in DNA: TGTGCCAGCAGTCTCCAGGGGATCGGGTATGGCTACACCTTC.

The chain uses TRBV20-1 and TRBJ2-7; D remains ambiguous. The CDR3 runs 14 residues. CDR1 and CDR2 (germline): DFQATT, SNEGSKA (reference sequence). V was shortened by 0 bases and J by 0 bases, with 9 bases between the two germline ends. The DNA of the CDR3 is TGCAGTGCTAGAGATGCTGGAGCCTCCTACGAGCAGTACTTC. It codes for CSARDAGASYEQYF.

By frequency in the sample, this clonotype is medium-sized. The chain employs TRBV20-1 and TRBJ2-7, with a possible D match to TRBD1 (6 bases). The germline V and J ends were trimmed by 6 bases and 7 bases, with 16 bases remaining between them. The germline V gene encodes CDR1 DFQATT and CDR2 SNEGSKA (reference sequence). This CDR3 contains 12 residues. The CDR3 nucleotides read TGCAGTGCAACCTACTCAGGGGAAGAGCAGTACTTC. Translation: CSATYSGEEQYF.

This clonotype is medium-sized by share. The chain is built from TRBV21-1 and TRBJ2-7; whether TRBD2, the table's D call, matches the DNA was not checked. TRBV21-1 is termed a pseudogene. CDR3 length equals 17 residues. The CDR3 bases are TGTGCCAGCAGCACAGCGGCTAGCGGGGGGGTCTCCTCCTACGAGTACTTC. This codes for CASSTAASGGVSSYEYF.

The genes are TRBV6-2 or TRBV6-3 and TRBJ2-2; a weak D match, TRBD1 (6 bases). V lost 3 bases, J lost 1 base, and 12 bases lay in between. CDR1 and CDR2 (germline): MNHEY, SVGEGT. This CDR3 is 16 amino acids long. The CDR3 reads CASSYRRGLNTGELFF. In DNA, the CDR3 is TGTGCCAGCAGTTATCGCAGGGGTCTGAACACCGGGGAGCTGTTTTTT.

This clonotype counts as medium-sized. The chain links TRBV18 to TRBJ2-2; either TRBD1 or TRBD2 may supply D (5 bases each). The V end was cut by 2 bases, the J end by 9 bases, with 19 bases between. Germline-derived CDR1 and CDR2 are KGHSH and LQKENI. CDR3 length equals 16 residues. CDR3 region: CASSPSGTATMRELFF. Written as DNA, the CDR3 is TGTGCCAGCTCACCATCCGGGACCGCGACTATGCGGGAGCTGTTTTTT. The complete variable domain, with remaining parts taken from reference TRBV18 and TRBJ2-2, reads NAGVMQNPRHLVRRRGQEARLRCSPMKGHSHVYWYRQLPEEGLKFMVYLQKENIIDESGMPKERFSAEFPKEGPSILRIQQVVRGDSAAYFCASSPSGTATMRELFFGEGSRLTVL.

This clonotype qualifies as medium-sized. The chain joins TRBV19 to TRBJ2-2; possible D gene TRBD1, 5 bases. V shed 7 bases and J shed 7 bases, with 19 bases lying between them. CDR1 is LNHDA, CDR2 SQIVND, per germline (reference sequence). The CDR3 is made up of 15 amino acids. The CDR3 DNA reads as TGTGCCAGTACCGTAGACGCCAGGGTTGTCGGGGAGCTGTTTTTT. Encoded protein: CASTVDARVVGELFF.

This clonotype is medium-sized by share. V usage is TRBV28 and J usage is TRBJ1-2; D might be TRBD1 (6 bases). Germline lookup yields CDR1 MDHEN and CDR2 SYDVKM. V was trimmed by 1 base and J by 8 bases, leaving 17 bases between them. This CDR3 has 15 amino acids. As DNA, the CDR3 is TGTGCCAGCAGTTTATCCTCGTGGGGGCAGAAAGGCTACACCTTC. It is translated as CASSLSSWGQKGYTF.

By share, this clonotype counts as large. This rearrangement joins TRBV19 to TRBJ2-7; 7 bases are shared with TRBD1. Germline CDR1 and CDR2: LNHDA and SQIVND (reference sequence). The V segment lost 5 bases and the J segment 1 base; nucleotides outside the gene matches: 5. There are 14 residues in the CDR3. CDR3 coding DNA: TGTGCCAGTAGTCGGACAGGCTTTTCCTACGAGCAGTACTTC. It specifies CASSRTGFSYEQYF.

As to this clonotype: A much larger clone lies one base from this, so it may be a read error. CDR3 in DNA: TGTGCCGGCAGAGGACAGGGGGCAGATACGCAGTATTTT. Translating it yields CAGRGQGADTQYF. The chain recombines TRBV7-6 with TRBJ2-3; 10 bases align to TRBD1. The CDR3 runs to 13 residues. Germline V gene data show CDR1 as SGHVS and CDR2 as FNYEAQ.

As for this clonotype: A read error may explain this, as a much larger clone is one base away. The chain is built from TRBV7-8 and TRBJ1-1; no clear D gene. The CDR3 runs 11 residues. Looked up from germline, CDR1 is SGHVS and CDR2 is FQNEAQ. As DNA, the CDR3 is TGTGCCGGCAGCTTAGCCGGTGAAGCTTTCTTT. Protein: CAGSLAGEAFF.

The chain links TRBV3-1 to TRBJ2-7; 9 bases are a match to TRBD2. CDR1 is LGHDT, CDR2 YNNKEL, per germline (reference sequence). The CDR3 has 14 residues. The junction had 7 bases not matched to a gene; V was cut back by 8 bases and J by 2 bases. The CDR3 DNA reads TGTGCCAGCGGAAGCGGGGGGCTCACCTACGAGCAGTACTTC. It translates to CASGSGGLTYEQYF.

This clonotype is judged medium-sized (0.01 to 0.1%). J is TRBJ1-2 and V is TRBV5-6; D might be TRBD1 (5 bases). V lost 3 bases and J lost 2, with 14 bases in between. CDR3 length equals 15 residues. Germline-derived CDR1 and CDR2 are SGHDT and YYEEEE. CDR3 loop: CASSSQESQNYGYTF. CDR3 DNA: TGTGCCAGCAGCTCACAGGAATCTCAGAACTATGGCTACACCTTC. The full variable domain, in which reference TRBV5-6 and TRBJ1-2 provide the parts outside the CDR3, is DAGVTQSPTHLIKTRGQQVTLRCSPKSGHDTVSWYQQALGQGPQFIFQYYEEEERQRGNFPDRFSGHQFPNYSSELNVNALLLGDSALYLCASSSQESQNYGYTFGSGTRLTVV.